This T cell receptor (beta chain) was recovered during a study of spatial heterogeneity in lung cancer. On the study more broadly: The cohort: around 79 early-stage, untreated non-small cell lung cancer patients. When available, follow-up PBMC samples taken a median of roughly 2 years after resection were sequenced.

Via MiXCR, TCRdb re-called the 5' RACE reads, giving one row per CDR3 protein. In the table there are around 45,000 distinct CDR3 sequences, approximately 22% of which are singletons. Time point noted: blood at routine non-recurrence follow-up after resection. Unsorted whole RNA samples from tumor, nontumor lung or frozen PBMC were sequenced. The germline V gene encodes CDR1 ENHRY and CDR2 SYGVKD. This CDR3 spans 12 amino acids. V was cut by 8 bases and J by 3 bases, with 11 bases left in between. This chain joins TRBV10-3 and TRBJ2-7; D gene ambiguous. The material sequenced was PBMCs, taken at follow-up. This TCR was recovered from a female donor with early-stage non-small cell lung cancer. CDR3 sequence reads: CAISPQDYEQYF. The DNA of the CDR3 is TGTGCCATCTCGCCCCAAGACTACGAGCAGTACTTC.